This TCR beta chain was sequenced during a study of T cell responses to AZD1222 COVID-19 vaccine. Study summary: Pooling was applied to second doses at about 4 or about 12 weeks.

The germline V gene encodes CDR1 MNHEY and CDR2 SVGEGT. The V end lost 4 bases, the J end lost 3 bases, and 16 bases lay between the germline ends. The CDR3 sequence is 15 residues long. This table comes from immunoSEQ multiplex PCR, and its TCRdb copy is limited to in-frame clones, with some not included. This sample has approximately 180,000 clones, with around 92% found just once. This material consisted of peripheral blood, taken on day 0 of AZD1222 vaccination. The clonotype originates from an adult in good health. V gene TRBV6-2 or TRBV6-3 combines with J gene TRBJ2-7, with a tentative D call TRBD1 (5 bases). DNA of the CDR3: TGTGCCAGCAGTTCTAGGCAGGGCCGTATCTACGAGCAGTACGTC. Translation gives CASSSRQGRIYEQYV.